These 26 T cell receptor beta chains share one sample of origin, sequenced in a study of T cell responses to AZD1222 COVID-19 vaccine (dated by TCRdb to about 2021). This specimen's time point label, interpreted: baseline before first vaccination. Library preparation employed the immunoSEQ multiplex PCR assay. TCRdb took this table from immuneACCESS and kept in-frame rearrangements with V and J called. Such tables lack part of the clones; where checked against another copy, unresolved V genes explain under half of the gap, and the rest is unexplained. Within this sample are 95,000 to 150,000 clones, with less than 90% of them counted one time only. Of the sample, around 9.4% falls within the top ten clones. Sequences were derived from peripheral blood, sampled on day 0 of AZD1222 vaccination. These receptors all come from an adult in good health.

The V call is TRBV11-3, the J call TRBJ2-7; 11 bases align to TRBD2. V gave up 4 bases and J gave up 4 bases; unmatched junction bases: 9. This CDR3 is 16 amino acids long. Germline lookup yields CDR1 SGHNT and CDR2 YENEEA. The CDR3 loop is CASSSVAGGPGYEQYF. The CDR3 DNA reads as TGTGCCAGCAGCTCGGTAGCGGGGGGGCCGGGGTACGAGCAGTACTTC.

The chain carries TRBV10-2 and TRBJ2-2, with D hard to call. V lost 4 bases, J lost 2 bases, and 11 bases lay in between. The germline V gene encodes CDR1 WSHSY and CDR2 SAAADI. The CDR3 contains 15 residues. CDR3 sequence reads: CASSGTYGNTGELFF. For the CDR3, the DNA is TGCGCCAGCAGTGGAACCTATGGCAACACCGGGGAGCTGTTTTTT.

The chain couples TRBV19 to TRBJ1-4; maybe TRBD1 (5 bases). Trimming removed 3 bases from V and 5 bases from J, with 10 bases in between. Per the germline V gene, CDR1 is LNHDA and CDR2 is SQIVND (reference sequence). CDR3 length: 14 residues. In nucleotides, the CDR3 is TGTGCCAGTAGTATTCCCGGACAAAATGAAAAACTGTTTTTT. Translation: CASSIPGQNEKLFF. The complete variable domain, with remaining parts taken from reference TRBV19 and TRBJ1-4, reads DGGITQSPKYLFRKEGQNVTLSCEQNLNHDAMYWYRQDPGQGLRLIYYSQIVNDFQKGDIAEGYSVSREKKESFPLTVTSAQKNPTAFYLCASSIPGQNEKLFFGSGTQLSVL.

This clone has a handful of counts. The gene calls are TRBV18 and TRBJ1-1; D call uncertain. Germline V gene lookup returns CDR1 KGHSH and CDR2 LQKENI. This CDR3 has 13 residues. Trimming removed 1 base at V and 5 bases at J, with 8 bases between. The CDR3 loop reads CASSPQGWTEAFF. CDR3 nucleotides: TGTGCCAGCTCACCACAGGGATGGACTGAAGCTTTCTTT.

The rearrangement uses TRBV24-1 and TRBJ1-2; tentatively, D is TRBD1 (6 bases). The germline CDR1 and CDR2 sequences are KGHDR and SFDVKD. V was shortened by 3 bases and J by 8 bases, with 12 bases between the two germline ends. There are 13 residues in the CDR3. The CDR3 nucleotides read TGTGCCACCAGTGATCAACAGGGTGGCGGCTACACCTTC. Translated: CATSDQQGGGYTF.

This chain uses TRBV7-2 with TRBJ2-7, with D unresolved. Germline V gives CDR1 SGHTA, CDR2 FQGNSA. This CDR3 contains 13 residues. The germline V and J ends were trimmed by 1 base and 3 bases, with 7 bases remaining between them. The DNA of the CDR3 is TGTGCCAGCAGCTTAGAGGACGGCTACGAGCAGTACTTC. Protein sequence: CASSLEDGYEQYF.

This chain joins TRBV18 and TRBJ1-1; D might be TRBD1 (6 bases). The CDR3 contains 15 residues. The V end lost 5 bases, the J end lost 0 bases, and 13 bases lay between the germline ends. Germline assignment: CDR1 KGHSH and CDR2 LQKENI. The CDR3 nucleotides are TGTGCCAGCTCATGGACAGATCCTATGAACACTGAAGCTTTCTTT. Protein sequence: CASSWTDPMNTEAFF. The complete variable domain, with remaining parts taken from reference TRBV18 and TRBJ1-1, reads NAGVMQNPRHLVRRRGQEARLRCSPMKGHSHVYWYRQLPEEGLKFMVYLQKENIIDESGMPKERFSAEFPKEGPSILRIQQVVRGDSAAYFCASSWTDPMNTEAFFGQGTRLTVV.

The genes are TRBV9 and TRBJ2-1; 7 bases are a match to TRBD2. Losses at the gene ends were 0 bases for V and 9 bases for J; bases not matched to a gene: 15. The germline V gene encodes CDR1 SGDLS and CDR2 YYNGEE. This CDR3 spans 17 amino acids. CDR3 DNA: TGTGCCAGCAGCGTAGAAATTTGGGGGGGTGGCCGGGTTGAGCAGTTCTTC. Translating it yields CASSVEIWGGGRVEQFF. The full variable domain, rest sourced from reference TRBV9 and TRBJ2-1, is DSGVTQTPKHLITATGQRVTLRCSPRSGDLSVYWYQQSLDQGLQFLIQYYNGEERAKGNILERFSAQQFPDLHSELNLSSLELGDSALYFCASSVEIWGGGRVEQFFGPGTRLTVL.

The rearrangement uses TRBV5-6 and TRBJ2-7, with no clear D. The CDR3 length is 12 residues. The V gene's germline CDR1 is SGHDT and CDR2 YYEEEE. Trimming stripped 3 bases from V and 3 bases from J, with 7 bases between. CDR3 in amino acids: CASSSADYEQYF. CDR3 in DNA: TGTGCCAGCAGCTCGGCCGACTACGAGCAGTACTTC.

This clone was detected once. The chain couples TRBV7-9 to TRBJ2-5; 9 nucleotides line up with TRBD1. Trimming took 5 bases from V and 5 from J; bases not matched to a gene: 15. Germline-derived CDR1 and CDR2 are SEHNR and FQNEAQ (reference sequence). The CDR3 is 17 residues long. The CDR3 spells CASSAAGTGFEGETQYF. The DNA of the CDR3 is TGTGCCAGCAGCGCCGCCGGGACAGGGTTTGAAGGGGAGACCCAGTACTTC.

This chain links TRBV6-6 with TRBJ2-3, with D possibly matching TRBD2 (5 bases). V gave up 7 bases and J gave up 5 bases, with 19 bases separating them. Germline values: CDR1 MNHNY, CDR2 SVGAGI (reference sequence). This CDR3 is built from 15 residues. CDR3 sequence: CASKVKAKEGDTQYF. The CDR3 DNA sequence: TGTGCCAGCAAGGTAAAGGCCAAAGAGGGAGATACGCAGTATTTT.

The chain combines TRBV6-5 with TRBJ2-1; D gene uncertain. CDR3 size: 14 residues. Deletions cut 2 bases from V and 6 bases from J, with 11 bases between. Germline CDR1 and CDR2: MNHEY and SVGAGI. The DNA of the CDR3 is TGTGCCAGCAGTTACAGTACAGTTATCAATGAGCAGTTCTTC. The encoded protein is CASSYSTVINEQFF.

V gene TRBV28 combines with J gene TRBJ2-7, with no clear D. Germline-derived CDR1 and CDR2 are MDHEN and SYDVKM. The CDR3 sequence is 14 residues long. Trimming removed 1 base at V and 2 bases at J, with 9 bases between. This CDR3 is CASSLSGSPYEQYF. For the CDR3, the DNA is TGTGCCAGCAGTTTATCTGGGTCCCCCTACGAGCAGTACTTC.

The chain employs TRBV9 and TRBJ2-1; the D gene could be TRBD1 or TRBD2 (5 bases each). Trimming removed 4 bases at V and 5 bases at J, with 19 bases between. CDR3 length: 16 residues. CDR1 SGDLS and CDR2 YYNGEE come from the germline V gene. The CDR3 DNA reads as TGTGCCAGCAGCTTCCCCGGGCCCGAGGGGCACAATGAGCAGTTCTTC. It specifies CASSFPGPEGHNEQFF.

The chain joins TRBV5-1 to TRBJ2-1; 16 bases are shared with TRBD2. CDR1 is SGHRS, CDR2 YFSETQ, per germline. Trimming at V came to 0 bases and at J to 14 bases, leaving 8 bases not matched to a gene. This CDR3 contains 16 residues. This CDR3 reads CASSLVLGTSGGAKFF. DNA of the CDR3: TGCGCCAGCAGCTTGGTGCTTGGGACTAGCGGGGGGGCGAAGTTCTTC.

This clone was seen just once. This chain uses TRBV27 with TRBJ1-1, with 9 bases identical to TRBD1. V was pared by 5 bases and J by 4 bases, with 5 bases of the junction left unmatched. CDR3 length: 14 residues. Germline-derived CDR1 and CDR2 are MNHEY and SMNVEV (reference sequence). CDR3 protein: CASSPGTGITEAFF. CDR3 nucleotides: TGTGCCAGCAGTCCCGGGACAGGGATCACTGAAGCTTTCTTT.

The genes are TRBV7-9 and TRBJ2-1; the match to TRBD2 covers 14 bases. The J segment lost 7 bases and the V segment lost 8 bases, leaving 7 bases of the junction unmatched. CDR1 is SEHNR and CDR2 is FQNEAQ in the germline V gene (reference sequence). This CDR3 region has 15 residues. DNA of the CDR3: TGTGCCAGCCCGTCCCGGACTAGCGGGAGGAATGAGCAGTTCTTC. Translating it yields CASPSRTSGRNEQFF. Full variable domain (remainder filled in from reference TRBV7-9 and TRBJ2-1): DTGVSQNPRHKITKRGQNVTFRCDPISEHNRLYWYRQTLGQGPEFLTYFQNEAQLEKSRLLSDRFSAERPKGSFSTLEIQRTEQGDSAMYLCASPSRTSGRNEQFFGPGTRLTVL.

This clone has a handful of counts. The chain has TRBV6-5 and TRBJ1-4; 7 bases agree with TRBD1. The CDR3 is 14 residues long. V shed 6 bases, J shed 8 bases, and the junction held 9 bases outside the gene matches. The germline V gene encodes CDR1 MNHEY and CDR2 SVGAGI. CDR3: CASRTTQGGEKLFF. CDR3 DNA: TGTGCCAGCAGGACTACACAAGGGGGCGAAAAACTGTTTTTT.

Concerning this clone itself: The same CDR3 can be traced to other DNA sequences in this sample. The chain recombines TRBV10-3 with TRBJ2-3; no firm D call. Germline-derived CDR1 and CDR2 are ENHRY and SYGVKD. The germline V and J ends were trimmed by 3 bases and 6 bases, with 4 bases remaining between them. This CDR3 is 11 amino acids long. Written as DNA, the CDR3 is TGTGCCATCAGTGAAGGGGATACGCAGTATTTT. Amino acid sequence: CAISEGDTQYF.

V and J are TRBV10-3 and TRBJ2-7; D might be TRBD1 (6 bases). The germline gives CDR1 ENHRY, CDR2 SYGVKD. The CDR3 loop spans 15 amino acids. Trimming took off 0 bases at V and 3 bases at J, with 12 bases between the two ends. The CDR3 here is CAISESGWGLYEQYF. CDR3 nucleotide sequence: TGTGCCATCAGTGAGTCTGGCTGGGGGCTCTACGAGCAGTACTTC.

CDR3 sequence: CASSVETGITDTQYF. Written as DNA, the CDR3 is TGTGCCAGCAGCGTAGAAACAGGGATAACAGATACGCAGTATTTT. The genes are TRBV9 and TRBJ2-3; D may be TRBD1 (6 bases). This CDR3 is built from 15 residues. Germline CDR1 reads SGDLS; CDR2 reads YYNGEE. The germline V and J ends were trimmed by 0 bases and 3 bases, with 11 bases remaining between them.

The rearrangement uses TRBV19 and TRBJ2-7, with 10 bases aligning to TRBD2. This CDR3 comprises 14 residues. The V and J ends lost 3 bases and 5 bases, in that order; junction bases with no gene match: 4. Germline CDR1 LNHDA, CDR2 SQIVND (reference sequence). The CDR3 DNA sequence: TGTGCCAGTAGTATCGGGGGACTAGCGAACGAGCAGTACTTC. Translated, it gives CASSIGGLANEQYF.

The rearrangement joins TRBV29-1 to TRBJ2-3; 9 nucleotides match TRBD1. Germline assignment: CDR1 SQVTM and CDR2 ANQGSEA. Trimming cost V 5 bases and J 2 bases; bases outside gene matches: 5. The CDR3 has 14 amino acids. Here the CDR3 DNA reads TGCAGCGTTTCGGACAGGGGACCCACAGATACGCAGTATTTT. The encoded protein is CSVSDRGPTDTQYF.

The chain joins TRBV14 to TRBJ2-1; D gene unclear. Trimming shortened V by 4 bases and J by 5 bases, and 3 bases separated the two germline ends. This CDR3 spans 11 amino acids. In germline, CDR1 is SGHDN, CDR2 FVKESK. This CDR3 is CASSLNNEQFF. The CDR3 DNA is TGTGCCAGCAGCCTAAACAATGAGCAGTTCTTC.

This rearrangement joins TRBV6-5 to TRBJ1-1; possibly TRBD1 for D (5 bases). V lost 6 bases and J lost 4, with 12 bases in between. Germline CDR1 is MNHEY and CDR2 is SVGAGI. The CDR3 has 13 residues. The CDR3 DNA is TGTGCCAGCAGCCGCGACAGTTTCACTGAAGCTTTCTTT. Protein sequence: CASSRDSFTEAFF.

This clone was counted once. The chain is built from TRBV4-1 and TRBJ1-5; 10 bases align to TRBD1. This CDR3 is 16 amino acids long. V shed 0 bases, J shed 4 bases, and the junction held 3 bases outside the gene matches. The V gene's germline CDR1 is MGHRA and CDR2 YSYEKL. The CDR3 region is CASSQDGTGANQPQHF. The DNA of the CDR3 is TGCGCCAGCAGCCAAGACGGGACAGGGGCAAATCAGCCCCAGCATTTT.